This T cell receptor beta chain stems from a study of blood T cell repertoires in COVID-19. On the study more broadly: From the United States, Italy and Spain came samples of acute and convalescent COVID-19. T cells, B-cell-depleted T cells, or PBMCs provided the cDNA or gDNA that served as material.

Germline loops: CDR1 KGHSH, CDR2 LQKENI. The V gene end was trimmed by 6 bases and the J gene end by 3 bases; junction bases not matched to a gene: 8. This CDR3 has 15 residues. The authors' processing: Reference gene primers were amplified, and this amplification served to estimate nucleated cell counts. The assay was immunoSEQ multiplex PCR, and TCRdb's table has in-frame clones only and misses some. The V and J calls and clone size are taken from that table; D and trimming were inferred from the DNA. The sample records about 140,000 clones, around nine tenths being singletons. This clone has a single count.

The origin of this receptor is a human donor in a cohort sampled during active COVID-19. This chain links TRBV18 with TRBJ2-7, with 10 bases identical to TRBD2. The specimen sequenced was peripheral blood. The CDR3 spells CASSQSTSGNYEQYF. The CDR3 nucleotides are TGTGCCAGCTCCCAGAGTACTAGCGGGAACTACGAGCAGTACTTC.